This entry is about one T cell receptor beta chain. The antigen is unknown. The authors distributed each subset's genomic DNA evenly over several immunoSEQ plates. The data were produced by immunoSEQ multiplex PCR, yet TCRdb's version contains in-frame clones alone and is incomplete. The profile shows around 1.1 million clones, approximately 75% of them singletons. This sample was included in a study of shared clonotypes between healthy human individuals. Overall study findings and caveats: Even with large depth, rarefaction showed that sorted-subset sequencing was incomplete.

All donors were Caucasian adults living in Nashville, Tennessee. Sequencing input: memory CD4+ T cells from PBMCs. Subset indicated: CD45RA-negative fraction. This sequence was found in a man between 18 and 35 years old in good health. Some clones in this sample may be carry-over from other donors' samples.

The CDR3 DNA reads TGTGCCAGCAGCTTGGGGGGGCTTTTCTCTGGAAACACCATATATTTT. Its protein is CASSLGGLFSGNTIYF. The V and J genes are TRBV7-9 and TRBJ1-3; weak D call: TRBD1 (6 bases). The V and J ends lost 3 bases and 0 bases respectively, with 12 bases between them. The V gene's germline CDR1 is SEHNR and CDR2 FQNEAQ (reference sequence). This CDR3 comprises 16 residues.